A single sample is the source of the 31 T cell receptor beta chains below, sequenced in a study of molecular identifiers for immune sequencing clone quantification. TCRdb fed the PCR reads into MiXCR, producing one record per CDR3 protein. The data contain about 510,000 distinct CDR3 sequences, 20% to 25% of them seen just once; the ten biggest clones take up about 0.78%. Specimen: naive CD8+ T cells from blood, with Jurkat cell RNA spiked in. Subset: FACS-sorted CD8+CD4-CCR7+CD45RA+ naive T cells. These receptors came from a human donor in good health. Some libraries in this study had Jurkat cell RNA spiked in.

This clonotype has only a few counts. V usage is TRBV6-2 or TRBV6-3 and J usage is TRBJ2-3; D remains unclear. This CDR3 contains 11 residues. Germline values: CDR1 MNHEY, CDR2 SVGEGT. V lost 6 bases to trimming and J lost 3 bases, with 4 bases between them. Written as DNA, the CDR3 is TGTGCCAGCAGGAAAACAGATACGCAGTATTTT. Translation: CASRKTDTQYF.

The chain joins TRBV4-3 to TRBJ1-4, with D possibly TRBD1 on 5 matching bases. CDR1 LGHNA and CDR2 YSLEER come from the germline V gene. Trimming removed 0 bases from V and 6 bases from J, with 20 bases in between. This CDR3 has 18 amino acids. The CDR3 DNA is TGCGCCAGCAGCCAAGATTTAGCTTTGGGGGACCGATATGAAAAACTGTTTTTT. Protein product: CASSQDLALGDRYEKLFF.

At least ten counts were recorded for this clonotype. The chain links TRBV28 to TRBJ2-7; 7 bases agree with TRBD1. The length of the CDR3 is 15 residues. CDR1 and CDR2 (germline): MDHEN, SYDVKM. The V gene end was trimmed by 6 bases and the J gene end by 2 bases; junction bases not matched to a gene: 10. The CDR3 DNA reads TGTGCCAGCAGCTCCCGGACAGGCCCGACCTACGAGCAGTACTTC. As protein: CASSSRTGPTYEQYF.

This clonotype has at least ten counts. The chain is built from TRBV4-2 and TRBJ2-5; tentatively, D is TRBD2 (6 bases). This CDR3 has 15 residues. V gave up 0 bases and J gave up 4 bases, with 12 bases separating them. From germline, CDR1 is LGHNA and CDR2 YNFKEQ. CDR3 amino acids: CASSQDPGGVETQYF. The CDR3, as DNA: TGTGCCAGCAGCCAAGATCCAGGAGGGGTAGAGACCCAGTACTTC.

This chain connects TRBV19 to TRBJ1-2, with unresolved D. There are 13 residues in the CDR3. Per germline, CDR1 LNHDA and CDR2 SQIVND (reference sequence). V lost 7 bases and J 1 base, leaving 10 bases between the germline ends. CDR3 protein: CASTPGVNYGYTF. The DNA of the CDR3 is TGTGCCAGTACCCCTGGCGTTAACTATGGCTACACCTTC.

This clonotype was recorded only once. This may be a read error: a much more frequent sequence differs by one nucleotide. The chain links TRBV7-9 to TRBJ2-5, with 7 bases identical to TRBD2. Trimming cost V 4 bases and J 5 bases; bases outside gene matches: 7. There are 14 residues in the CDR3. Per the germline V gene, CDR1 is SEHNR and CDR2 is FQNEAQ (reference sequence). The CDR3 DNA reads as TGTGCCAGCAGCTCCGAGACTAGCTGGGAGACCCAGTACTTC. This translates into CASSSETSWETQYF.

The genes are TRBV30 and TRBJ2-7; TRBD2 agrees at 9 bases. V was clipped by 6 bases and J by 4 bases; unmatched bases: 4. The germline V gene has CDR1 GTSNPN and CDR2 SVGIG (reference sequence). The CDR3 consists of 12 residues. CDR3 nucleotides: TGTGCCTGCGGGACTAGCTTATACGAGCAGTACTTC. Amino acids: CACGTSLYEQYF.

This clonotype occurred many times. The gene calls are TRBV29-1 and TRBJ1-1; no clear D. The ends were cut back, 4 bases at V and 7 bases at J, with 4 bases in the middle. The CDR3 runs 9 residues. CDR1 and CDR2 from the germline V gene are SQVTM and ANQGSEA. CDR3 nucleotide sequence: TGCAGCGTTGGCGGTGAAGCTTTCTTT. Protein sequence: CSVGGEAFF. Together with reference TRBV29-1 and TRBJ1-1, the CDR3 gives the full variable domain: SAVISQKPSRDICQRGTSLTIQCQVDSQVTMMFWYRQQPGQSLTLIATANQGSEATYESGFVIDKFPISRPNLTFSTLTVSNMSPEDSSIYLCSVGGEAFFGQGTRLTVV.

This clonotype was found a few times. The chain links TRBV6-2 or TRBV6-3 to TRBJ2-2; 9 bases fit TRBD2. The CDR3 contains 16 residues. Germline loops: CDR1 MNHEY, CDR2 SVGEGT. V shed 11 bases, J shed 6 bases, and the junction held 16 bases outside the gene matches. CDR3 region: CACKWSAGLASGELFF. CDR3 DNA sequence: TGTGCCTGCAAGTGGAGTGCAGGACTAGCGTCCGGGGAGCTGTTTTTT.

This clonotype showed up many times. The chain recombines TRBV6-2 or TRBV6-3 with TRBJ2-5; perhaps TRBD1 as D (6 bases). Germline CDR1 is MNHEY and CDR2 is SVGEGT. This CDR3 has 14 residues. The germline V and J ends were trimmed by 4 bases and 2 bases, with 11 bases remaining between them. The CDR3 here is CASSSGQPQETQYF. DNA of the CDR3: TGTGCCAGCAGTTCCGGACAGCCTCAAGAGACCCAGTACTTC.

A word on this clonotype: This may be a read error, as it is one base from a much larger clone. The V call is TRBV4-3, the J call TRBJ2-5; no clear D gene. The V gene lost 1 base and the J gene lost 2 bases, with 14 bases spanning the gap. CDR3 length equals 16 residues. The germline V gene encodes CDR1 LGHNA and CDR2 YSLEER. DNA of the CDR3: TGCGCCAGCAGCCAAGGATTAGGCCCCCATCAAGAGACCCAGTACTTC. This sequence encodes CASSQGLGPHQETQYF.

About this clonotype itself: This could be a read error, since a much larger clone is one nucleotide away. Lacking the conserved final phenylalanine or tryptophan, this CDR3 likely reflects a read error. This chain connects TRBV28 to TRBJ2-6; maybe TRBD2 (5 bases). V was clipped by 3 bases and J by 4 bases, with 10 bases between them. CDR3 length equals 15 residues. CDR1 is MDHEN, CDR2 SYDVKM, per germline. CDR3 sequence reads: CASSFSVTGANVLTL. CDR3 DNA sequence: TGTGCCAGCAGTTTTAGCGTCACCGGGGCCAACGTCCTGACTCTC.

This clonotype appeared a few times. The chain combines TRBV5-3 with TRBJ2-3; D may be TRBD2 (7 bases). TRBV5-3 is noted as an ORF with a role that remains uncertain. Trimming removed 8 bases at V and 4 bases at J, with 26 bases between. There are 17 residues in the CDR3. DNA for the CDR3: TGTGCCAGCAGCGATCCGGACGGGGGGCGTTTCGCAGATACGCAGTATTTT. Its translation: CASSDPDGGRFADTQYF.

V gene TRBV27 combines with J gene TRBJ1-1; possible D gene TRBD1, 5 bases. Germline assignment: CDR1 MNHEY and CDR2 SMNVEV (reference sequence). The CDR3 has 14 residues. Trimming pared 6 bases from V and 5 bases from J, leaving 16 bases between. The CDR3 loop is CASRFGGGRTEAFF. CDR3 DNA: TGTGCCAGCAGATTCGGGGGGGGGAGGACTGAAGCTTTCTTT.

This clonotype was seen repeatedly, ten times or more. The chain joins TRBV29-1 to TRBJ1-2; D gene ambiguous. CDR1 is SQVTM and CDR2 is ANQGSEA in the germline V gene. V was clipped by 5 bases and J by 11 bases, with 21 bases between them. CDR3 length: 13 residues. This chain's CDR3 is CSVKAGSDIPYTF. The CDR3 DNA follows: TGCAGCGTTAAGGCCGGTTCGGATATCCCTTACACCTTC.

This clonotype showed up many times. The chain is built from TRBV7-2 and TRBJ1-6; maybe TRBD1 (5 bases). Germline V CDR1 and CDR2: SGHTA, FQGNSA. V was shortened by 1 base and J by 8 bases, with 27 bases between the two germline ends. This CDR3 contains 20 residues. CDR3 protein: CASSLGRAGRGPFRDSPLHF. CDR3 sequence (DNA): TGTGCCAGCAGCTTAGGGAGGGCGGGACGCGGGCCCTTTCGTGATTCACCCCTCCACTTT.

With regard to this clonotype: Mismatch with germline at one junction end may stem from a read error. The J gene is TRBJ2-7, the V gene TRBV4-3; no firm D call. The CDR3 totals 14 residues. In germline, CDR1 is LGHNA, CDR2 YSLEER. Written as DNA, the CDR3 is TGCGGCAGCAGCCAAGATGCCACGTTGTACGAGCAGTACTTC. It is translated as CGSSQDATLYEQYF.

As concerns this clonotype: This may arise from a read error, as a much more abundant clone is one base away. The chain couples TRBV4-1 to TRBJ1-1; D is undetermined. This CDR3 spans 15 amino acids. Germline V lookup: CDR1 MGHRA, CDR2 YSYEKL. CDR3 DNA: TGCGCCAGCAGCCAAGTGCCGGGCTCGAACACTGAAGCTCTCTTT. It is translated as CASSQVPGSNTEALF.

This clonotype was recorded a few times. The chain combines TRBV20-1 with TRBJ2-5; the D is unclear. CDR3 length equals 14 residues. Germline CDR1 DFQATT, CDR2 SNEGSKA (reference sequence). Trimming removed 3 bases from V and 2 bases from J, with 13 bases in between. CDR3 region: CSAREWQQQETQYF. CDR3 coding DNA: TGCAGTGCTAGGGAATGGCAGCAACAAGAGACCCAGTACTTC.

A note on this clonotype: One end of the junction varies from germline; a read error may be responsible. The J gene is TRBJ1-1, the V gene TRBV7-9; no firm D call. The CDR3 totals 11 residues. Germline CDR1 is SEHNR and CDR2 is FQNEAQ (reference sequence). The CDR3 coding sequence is TGTGCCAGCAGCTCGGCCGTTGAAGCTCTCTTT. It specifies CASSSAVEALF.

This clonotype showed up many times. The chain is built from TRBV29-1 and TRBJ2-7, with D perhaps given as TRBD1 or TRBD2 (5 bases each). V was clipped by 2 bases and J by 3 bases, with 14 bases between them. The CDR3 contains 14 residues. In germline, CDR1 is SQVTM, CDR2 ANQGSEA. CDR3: CSVENPGTSYEQYF. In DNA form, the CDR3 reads TGCAGCGTTGAAAACCCGGGGACCAGCTACGAGCAGTACTTC.

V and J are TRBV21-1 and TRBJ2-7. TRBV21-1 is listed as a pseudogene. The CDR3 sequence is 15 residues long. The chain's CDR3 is CASSPQWGPVYEQYF. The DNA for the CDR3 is TGTGCCAGCAGCCCCCAGTGGGGTCCAGTCTACGAGCAGTACTTC.

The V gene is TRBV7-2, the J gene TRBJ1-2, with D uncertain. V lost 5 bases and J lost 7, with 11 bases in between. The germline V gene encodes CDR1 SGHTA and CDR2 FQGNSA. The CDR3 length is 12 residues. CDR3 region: CASSLQYGGYTF. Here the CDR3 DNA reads TGTGCCAGCAGCCTCCAGTATGGTGGCTACACCTTC.

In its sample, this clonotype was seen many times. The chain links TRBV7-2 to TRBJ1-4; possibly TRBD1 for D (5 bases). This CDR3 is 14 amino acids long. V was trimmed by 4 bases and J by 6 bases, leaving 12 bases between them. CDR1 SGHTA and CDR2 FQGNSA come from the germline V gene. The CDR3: CASSSNRMDEKLFF. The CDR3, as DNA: TGTGCCAGCAGCTCAAACAGGATGGATGAAAAACTGTTTTTT.

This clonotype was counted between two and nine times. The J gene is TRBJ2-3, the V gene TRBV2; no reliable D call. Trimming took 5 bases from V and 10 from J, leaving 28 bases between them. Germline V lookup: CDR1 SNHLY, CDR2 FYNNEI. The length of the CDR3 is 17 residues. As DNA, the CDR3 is TGTGCCAGCAGTCCCCCTTACACGGTACGCGATGGTTGGGCGCAGTATTTT. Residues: CASSPPYTVRDGWAQYF.

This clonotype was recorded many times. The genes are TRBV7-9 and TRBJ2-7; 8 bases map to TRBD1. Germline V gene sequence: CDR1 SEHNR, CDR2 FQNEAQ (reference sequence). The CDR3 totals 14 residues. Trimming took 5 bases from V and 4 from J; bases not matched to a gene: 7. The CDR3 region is CASSAWTGMYEQYF. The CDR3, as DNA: TGTGCCAGCAGCGCTTGGACAGGGATGTACGAGCAGTACTTC.

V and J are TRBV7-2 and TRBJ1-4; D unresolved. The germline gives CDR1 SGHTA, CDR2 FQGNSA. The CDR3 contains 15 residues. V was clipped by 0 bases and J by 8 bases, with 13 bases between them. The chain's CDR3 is CASSLAAGPQEKLFF. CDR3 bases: TGTGCCAGCAGCTTAGCAGCAGGTCCTCAGGAAAAACTGTTTTTT.

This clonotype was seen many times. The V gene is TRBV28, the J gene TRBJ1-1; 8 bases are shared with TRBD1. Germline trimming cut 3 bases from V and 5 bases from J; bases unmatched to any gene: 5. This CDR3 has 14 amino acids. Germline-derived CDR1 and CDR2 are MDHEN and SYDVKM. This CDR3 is CASSFTGGVTEAFF. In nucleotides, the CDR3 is TGTGCCAGCAGTTTCACAGGGGGAGTAACTGAAGCTTTCTTT.

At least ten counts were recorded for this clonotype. The DNA for the CDR3 is TGTGCCAGCAGCACCCGGACAGCATCCTACGAGCAGTACTTC. Translation gives CASSTRTASYEQYF. The chain links TRBV7-2 to TRBJ2-7; tentatively, D is TRBD1 (6 bases). The CDR3 spans 14 residues. V was cut by 5 bases and J by 1 base, with 12 bases left in between. CDR1 is SGHTA, CDR2 FQGNSA, per germline.

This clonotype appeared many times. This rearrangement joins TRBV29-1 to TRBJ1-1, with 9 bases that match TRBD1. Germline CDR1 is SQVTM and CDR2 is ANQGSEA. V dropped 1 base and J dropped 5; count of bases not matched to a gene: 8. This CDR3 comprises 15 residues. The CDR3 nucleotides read TGCAGCGTTGAAGGGACAGGGGCCCTGGGAACTGAAGCTTTCTTT. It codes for CSVEGTGALGTEAFF.

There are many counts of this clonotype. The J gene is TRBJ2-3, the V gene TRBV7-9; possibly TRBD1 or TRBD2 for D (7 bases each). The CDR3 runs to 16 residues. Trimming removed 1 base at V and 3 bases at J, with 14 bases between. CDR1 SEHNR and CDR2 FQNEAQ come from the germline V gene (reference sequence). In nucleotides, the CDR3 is TGTGCCAGCAGCTTAGATCCAGCGGGACAGACAGATACGCAGTATTTT. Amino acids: CASSLDPAGQTDTQYF.